The next 9 T cell receptor beta chains were all read from a single sample in a study of PD-1 blockade in classical Hodgkin lymphoma. All patients relapsed after autologous stem cell transplantation, and brentuximab vedotin exposure varied. Profiling relied on immunoSEQ multiplex PCR, and the TCRdb table lists in-frame clones only, not all of them. This table has around 34,000 clones, around 76% appearing once. Source: peripheral blood mononuclear cells (PBMCs), taken before the second cycle of nivolumab. All receptors derive from a human donor with classical Hodgkin lymphoma.

The chain carries TRBV6-5 and TRBJ1-1; the match to TRBD1 covers 8 bases. The germline V gene encodes CDR1 MNHEY and CDR2 SVGAGI. Germline trimming cut 6 bases from V and 8 bases from J; bases unmatched to any gene: 5. The CDR3 consists of 12 residues. In nucleotides, the CDR3 is TGTGCCAGCAGCCGTGGACAGGGAGAAGCTTTCTTT. Amino acids: CASSRGQGEAFF.

This rearrangement joins TRBV14 to TRBJ1-2; D is uncertain. V lost 1 base and J 6 bases, leaving 6 bases between the germline ends. CDR3 length equals 12 residues. CDR1 and CDR2 (germline): SGHDN, FVKESK. The CDR3 DNA sequence: TGTGCCAGCAGCCAAGCTCGGGATGGCTACACCTTC. It encodes CASSQARDGYTF.

In its sample, this clone was seen once. The V gene is TRBV12-5, the J gene TRBJ1-4; D is unresolved. Germline CDR1 reads LGHNT; CDR2 reads FRNRAP. This CDR3 region has 14 residues. V lost 0 bases to trimming and J lost 5 bases, with 7 bases between them. The CDR3 region is CASGLVPGNEKLFF. In DNA, the CDR3 is TGTGCTAGTGGTTTGGTACCAGGAAATGAAAAACTGTTTTTT.

In its sample, this clone was seen once. CDR3 in DNA: TGTGCCAGCAGAATATCAGGGAGCTCTGGAAACACCATATATTTT. As protein: CASRISGSSGNTIYF. The J gene is TRBJ1-3, the V gene TRBV2; maybe TRBD1 (5 bases). This CDR3 is built from 15 residues. Germline V gene sequence: CDR1 SNHLY, CDR2 FYNNEI. With 6 bases removed from V and 0 bases from J, the gap between germline ends came to 12 bases. Based on the CDR3 plus reference TRBV2 and TRBJ1-3, the full variable domain is EPEVTQTPSHQVTQMGQEVILRCVPISNHLYFYWYRQILGQKVEFLVSFYNNEISEKSEIFDDQFSVERPDGSNFTLKIRSTKLEDSAMYFCASRISGSSGNTIYFGEGSWLTVV.

The chain links TRBV5-1 to TRBJ1-1; no clear D gene. The CDR3 spans 13 residues. V dropped 0 bases and J dropped 1 base, with 4 bases sitting between them. Germline CDR1 is SGHRS and CDR2 is YFSETQ. CDR3 loop: CASSLAANTEAFF. In DNA form, the CDR3 reads TGCGCCAGCAGCTTGGCCGCGAACACTGAAGCTTTCTTT.

V usage is TRBV6-6 and J usage is TRBJ1-1, with no clear D. Germline lookup yields CDR1 MNHNY and CDR2 SVGAGI (reference sequence). This CDR3 has 15 amino acids. The V gene lost 6 bases and the J gene lost 3 bases, with 17 bases spanning the gap. DNA for the CDR3: TGTGCCAGCAGAAGAAGTAGAATCGATGACACTGAAGCTTTCTTT. Translating it yields CASRRSRIDDTEAFF.

The genes are TRBV13 and TRBJ2-7; the D gene is possibly TRBD1 (5 bases). The CDR3 spans 13 residues. Trimming left V 2 bases short and J 2 bases short, with 7 bases between. The germline V gene has CDR1 PRHDT and CDR2 FYEKMQ (reference sequence). The CDR3 protein is CASSLQGPYEQYF. The CDR3 DNA reads as TGTGCCAGCAGCTTACAGGGCCCCTACGAGCAGTACTTC. Full variable domain (missing parts from reference TRBV13 and TRBJ2-7): AAGVIQSPRHLIKEKRETATLKCYPIPRHDTVYWYQQGPGQDPQFLISFYEKMQSDKGSIPDRFSAQQFSDYHSELNMSSLELGDSALYFCASSLQGPYEQYFGPGTRLTVT.

The J gene is TRBJ2-5, the V gene TRBV19, with 10 nucleotides matching TRBD1. CDR3 length equals 15 residues. Germline CDR1 LNHDA, CDR2 SQIVND (reference sequence). The V gene end was trimmed by 1 base and the J gene end by 4 bases; junction bases not matched to a gene: 3. The CDR3 DNA reads as TGTGCCAGTAGTATAGGGACAGGGGGAGGAGAGACCCAGTACTTC. Its protein is CASSIGTGGGETQYF. The complete variable domain, with remaining parts taken from reference TRBV19 and TRBJ2-5, reads DGGITQSPKYLFRKEGQNVTLSCEQNLNHDAMYWYRQDPGQGLRLIYYSQIVNDFQKGDIAEGYSVSREKKESFPLTVTSAQKNPTAFYLCASSIGTGGGETQYFGPGTRLLVL.

V usage is TRBV6-6 and J usage is TRBJ1-5; 7 nucleotides line up with TRBD1. The CDR3 totals 14 residues. The germline V gene encodes CDR1 MNHNY and CDR2 SVGAGI (reference sequence). Germline trimming cut 4 bases from V and 6 bases from J; bases unmatched to any gene: 6. CDR3 DNA sequence: TGTGCCAGCAGTTTAAGGGGGCAAGCTCAGCCCCAGCATTTT. Amino acids: CASSLRGQAQPQHF.